The clone carrying this T cell receptor (beta chain) was detected only a few times. Its target is unknown. Via MiXCR, TCRdb re-called the 5' RACE reads, giving one row per CDR3 protein. The sample records roughly 320,000 distinct CDR3 sequences, approximately 29% being singletons. These data are taken from a study of T-cell memory formation after mild COVID-19. About the research overall: Clusters of TCRs were largely donor specific.

General study results and limits: Specificity for SARS-CoV-2 was not confirmed among the second-wave clones peaking on day 37. Researchers report contracting CD4+ clones mostly in CM and EM, with CD8+ clones in EMRA. Some clones that responded were present in memory (sampled pre-infection), which suggests cross-reactive memory joined.

The sequenced sample was PBMCs or a T cell subset sorted from them (not recorded which). This clonotype originated in an adult woman who had mild COVID-19 (a few samples of this study predate the infection). Cell type and time point are not known.

The CDR3 spells CSAPRQGLRSNQPQHF. CDR3 coding DNA: TGCAGTGCTCCTCGACAGGGACTCCGTAGCAATCAGCCCCAGCATTTT. The chain couples TRBV20-1 to TRBJ1-5; 7 positions match TRBD1. The ends lost 5 bases at V and 0 bases at J; junction bases unmatched: 10. The CDR3 contains 16 residues. Germline V CDR1 and CDR2: DFQATT, SNEGSKA (reference sequence).